A selection of T cell receptor beta chains follows, all from one sample in a study of CD8+ T cells in alopecia areata. The repertoire was sequenced with immunoSEQ multiplex PCR; TCRdb's copy has only in-frame clones and lacks some. The repertoire holds approximately 130,000 clones, with less than 50% as singletons. Material for sequencing was NKG2D-low CD8+ T cells sorted from blood. Receptor source: a human donor with alopecia areata. CDR3s include the opening cysteine and the closing phenylalanine or tryptophan. The D gene is left open where the match is weak. For some rows the clone size is stated as once, few or many, or as a class when expanded; others skip it.

j_gene: TRBJ2-1
abundance: .
v_gene: TRBV28
d_gene: TRBD2
CDR3aa: CASSTPTSGRAHEQFF
CDR3nt: TGTGCCAGCAGTACCCCGACTAGCGGGAGGGCTCATGAGCAGTTCTTC

j_gene: TRBJ2-1
abundance: few
v_gene: TRBV29-1
d_gene: .
CDR3aa: CSVEKGRGDEQFF
CDR3nt: TGCAGCGTTGAAAAGGGCAGGGGTGATGAGCAGTTCTTC

j_gene: TRBJ1-5
abundance: .
v_gene: TRBV7-9
d_gene: .
CDR3aa: CASSLGGLNQPQHF
CDR3nt: TGTGCCAGCAGCTTAGGGGGGCTCAATCAGCCCCAGCATTTT

j_gene: TRBJ2-7
abundance: .
v_gene: TRBV2
d_gene: TRBD1
CDR3aa: CASIGPGGEQYF
CDR3nt: TGTGCCAGCATTGGACCAGGGGGAGAGCAGTACTTC

j_gene: TRBJ2-5
abundance: .
v_gene: TRBV5-1
d_gene: TRBD1
CDR3aa: CASSFTGVGSQETQYF
CDR3nt: TGCGCCAGCAGCTTTACAGGGGTAGGGTCGCAAGAGACCCAGTACTTC

j_gene: TRBJ2-6
abundance: .
v_gene: TRBV5-1
d_gene: .
CDR3aa: CASSLPATGANVLTF
CDR3nt: TGCGCCAGCAGCTTGCCAGCAACTGGGGCCAACGTCCTGACTTTC

j_gene: TRBJ1-2
abundance: .
v_gene: TRBV7-8
d_gene: TRBD1
CDR3aa: CASSTGQAHYGYTF
CDR3nt: TGTGCCAGCAGCACAGGACAGGCGCACTATGGCTACACCTTC

j_gene: TRBJ2-7
abundance: .
v_gene: TRBV4-3
d_gene: .
CDR3aa: CASSRRLRVEQYF
CDR3nt: TGCGCCAGCAGCCGCCGACTTCGCGTCGAGCAGTACTTC

j_gene: TRBJ2-7
abundance: .
v_gene: TRBV5-1
d_gene: .
CDR3aa: CASSLEFGDAGAYEQYF
CDR3nt: TGCGCCAGCAGCTTGGAATTTGGAGACGCAGGGGCCTACGAGCAGTACTTC

j_gene: TRBJ2-7
abundance: few
v_gene: TRBV29-1
d_gene: TRBD1
CDR3aa: CSVVFGTGERDEQYF
CDR3nt: TGCAGCGTCGTCTTCGGGACAGGGGAACGTGACGAGCAGTACTTC

j_gene: TRBJ2-1
abundance: .
v_gene: TRBV2
d_gene: .
CDR3aa: CASSVDGGGYNEQFF
CDR3nt: TGTGCCAGCAGTGTTGACGGAGGGGGTTACAATGAGCAGTTCTTC

j_gene: TRBJ2-1
abundance: .
v_gene: TRBV6-1
d_gene: .
CDR3aa: CASSETGEPYNEQFF
CDR3nt: TGTGCCAGCAGTGAGACCGGGGAACCCTACAATGAGCAGTTCTTC

j_gene: TRBJ2-7
abundance: .
v_gene: TRBV7-9
d_gene: .
CDR3aa: CASSLGMDEQYF
CDR3nt: TGTGCCAGCAGTCTCGGCATGGACGAGCAGTACTTC

j_gene: TRBJ2-5
abundance: .
v_gene: TRBV29-1
d_gene: TRBD2
CDR3aa: CSVEGLGETQYF
CDR3nt: TGCAGCGTTGAGGGACTAGGCGAGACCCAGTACTTC

j_gene: TRBJ2-3
abundance: .
v_gene: TRBV30
d_gene: TRBD1
CDR3aa: CAWSATGRTDTQYF
CDR3nt: TGTGCCTGGAGTGCGACAGGGCGCACAGATACGCAGTATTTT

j_gene: TRBJ2-1
abundance: .
v_gene: TRBV2
d_gene: .
CDR3aa: CASSDGDEQFF
CDR3nt: TGTGCCAGCAGTGATGGGGATGAGCAGTTCTTC

j_gene: TRBJ1-2
abundance: .
v_gene: TRBV29-1
d_gene: .
CDR3aa: CSVVLRVYGYTF
CDR3nt: TGCAGCGTTGTCTTAAGAGTCTATGGCTACACCTTC

j_gene: TRBJ2-5
abundance: .
v_gene: TRBV27
d_gene: TRBD1
CDR3aa: CASSPIDRGLETQYF
CDR3nt: TGTGCCAGCAGTCCAATAGACAGGGGGTTGGAGACCCAGTACTTC

j_gene: TRBJ2-3
abundance: .
v_gene: TRBV30
d_gene: TRBD1
CDR3aa: CAWSEGATSTDTQYF
CDR3nt: TGTGCCTGGAGCGAGGGGGCGACTAGCACAGATACGCAGTATTTT

j_gene: TRBJ2-5
abundance: .
v_gene: TRBV30
d_gene: .
CDR3aa: CAWTEGGQETQYF
CDR3nt: TGTGCCTGGACGGAGGGAGGCCAGGAGACCCAGTACTTC

j_gene: TRBJ2-5
abundance: .
v_gene: TRBV28
d_gene: TRBD2
CDR3aa: CASSLSDTLLAGVETQYF
CDR3nt: TGTGCCAGCAGTTTATCAGACACCCTACTAGCGGGAGTAGAGACCCAGTACTTC

j_gene: TRBJ2-3
abundance: few
v_gene: TRBV28
d_gene: .
CDR3aa: CASSLTGPLTDTQYF
CDR3nt: TGTGCCAGCAGCTTGACCGGACCCCTCACAGATACGCAGTATTTT

j_gene: TRBJ2-7
abundance: few
v_gene: TRBV29-1
d_gene: .
CDR3aa: CSVQGQTHEQYF
CDR3nt: TGCAGCGTTCAGGGGCAGACCCACGAGCAGTACTTC

j_gene: TRBJ1-2
abundance: few
v_gene: TRBV29-1
d_gene: .
CDR3aa: CSVVERTGNYGYTF
CDR3nt: TGCAGCGTTGTCGAACGGACGGGAAACTATGGCTACACCTTC

j_gene: TRBJ2-3
abundance: few
v_gene: TRBV30
d_gene: .
CDR3aa: CAGVFVRERGTDTQYF
CDR3nt: TGTGCTGGAGTGTTCGTCCGGGAGCGGGGCACAGATACGCAGTATTTT

j_gene: TRBJ2-1
abundance: few
v_gene: TRBV2
d_gene: .
CDR3aa: CASSGGNEQFF
CDR3nt: TGTGCCAGCAGTGGGGGGAATGAGCAGTTCTTC

j_gene: TRBJ2-7
abundance: few
v_gene: TRBV21-1
d_gene: .
CDR3aa: CASSKAPSGVSYEQYF
CDR3nt: TGTGCCAGCAGCAAAGCTCCTAGCGGGGTCTCCTACGAGCAGTACTTC

j_gene: TRBJ2-5
abundance: .
v_gene: TRBV4-1
d_gene: .
CDR3aa: CASSQAARARKTQYF
CDR3nt: TGCGCCAGCAGCCAAGCGGCCAGGGCGAGGAAGACCCAGTACTTC

j_gene: TRBJ2-4
abundance: .
v_gene: TRBV29-1
d_gene: .
CDR3aa: CSVPSEAAKNIQYF
CDR3nt: TGCAGCGTTCCCTCGGAAGCGGCTAAAAACATTCAGTACTTC

j_gene: TRBJ2-1
abundance: few
v_gene: TRBV29-1
d_gene: TRBD2
CDR3aa: CSAKGTSGSSYNEQFF
CDR3nt: TGCAGCGCGAAGGGGACTAGCGGGAGTTCCTACAATGAGCAGTTCTTC

j_gene: TRBJ2-7
abundance: .
v_gene: TRBV4-1
d_gene: .
CDR3aa: CASSAGGPNEQYF
CDR3nt: TGCGCCAGCAGTGCCGGGGGCCCCAACGAGCAGTACTTC

j_gene: TRBJ2-1
abundance: .
v_gene: TRBV5-6
d_gene: .
CDR3aa: CASSPGVSYNEQFF
CDR3nt: TGTGCCAGCAGCCCCGGGGTCTCCTACAATGAGCAGTTCTTC

j_gene: TRBJ2-3
abundance: .
v_gene: TRBV29-1
d_gene: .
CDR3aa: CSVEDVLGVATDTQYF
CDR3nt: TGCAGCGTTGAAGATGTATTGGGGGTTGCTACAGATACGCAGTATTTT

j_gene: TRBJ2-7
abundance: few
v_gene: TRBV29-1
d_gene: .
CDR3aa: CSVETLGRPEQYF
CDR3nt: TGCAGCGTTGAAACGTTGGGAAGGCCCGAGCAGTACTTC

j_gene: TRBJ1-3
abundance: .
v_gene: TRBV29-1
d_gene: .
CDR3aa: CSVEGSGNTIYF
CDR3nt: TGCAGCGTTGAAGGGAGTGGAAACACCATATATTTT

j_gene: TRBJ1-3
abundance: .
v_gene: TRBV29-1
d_gene: .
CDR3aa: CSGRSGNTIYF
CDR3nt: TGCAGCGGGCGGTCTGGAAACACCATATATTTT

j_gene: TRBJ1-1
abundance: few
v_gene: TRBV29-1
d_gene: .
CDR3aa: CSVVEPYIGPEAFF
CDR3nt: TGCAGCGTTGTAGAGCCCTATATTGGTCCTGAAGCTTTCTTT

j_gene: TRBJ2-1
abundance: .
v_gene: TRBV4-3
d_gene: TRBD2
CDR3aa: CASSQEIAGGMNEQFF
CDR3nt: TGCGCCAGCAGCCAGGAAATAGCGGGAGGAATGAATGAGCAGTTCTTC

j_gene: TRBJ2-7
abundance: few
v_gene: TRBV29-1
d_gene: .
CDR3aa: CSVEAGTLGEQYF
CDR3nt: TGCAGCGTTGAGGCCGGGACGTTGGGAGAGCAGTACTTC

j_gene: TRBJ2-7
abundance: few
v_gene: TRBV29-1
d_gene: TRBD2
CDR3aa: CSVEAGLAGLSEQYF
CDR3nt: TGCAGCGTTGAAGCAGGACTAGCGGGATTGTCCGAGCAGTACTTC

j_gene: TRBJ1-4
abundance: .
v_gene: TRBV30
d_gene: .
CDR3aa: CAWKWKEKLFF
CDR3nt: TGTGCCTGGAAATGGAAGGAAAAACTGTTTTTT